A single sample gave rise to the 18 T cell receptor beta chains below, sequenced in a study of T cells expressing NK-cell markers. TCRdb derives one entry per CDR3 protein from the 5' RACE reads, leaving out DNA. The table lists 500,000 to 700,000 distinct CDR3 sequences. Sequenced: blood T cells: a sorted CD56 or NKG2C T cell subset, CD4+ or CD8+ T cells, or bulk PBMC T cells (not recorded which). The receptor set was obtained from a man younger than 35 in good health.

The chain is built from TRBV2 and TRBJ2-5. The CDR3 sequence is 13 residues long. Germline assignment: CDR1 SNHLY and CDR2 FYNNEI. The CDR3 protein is CASSEDPWGTQYF.

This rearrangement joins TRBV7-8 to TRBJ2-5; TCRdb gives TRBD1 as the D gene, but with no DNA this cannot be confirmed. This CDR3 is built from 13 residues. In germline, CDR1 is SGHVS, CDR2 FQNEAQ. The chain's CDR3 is CASAGRTVETQYF.

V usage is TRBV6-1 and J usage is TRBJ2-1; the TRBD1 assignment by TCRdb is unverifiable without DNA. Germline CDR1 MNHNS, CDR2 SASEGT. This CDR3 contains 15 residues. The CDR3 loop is CASRIISGTYNEQFF.

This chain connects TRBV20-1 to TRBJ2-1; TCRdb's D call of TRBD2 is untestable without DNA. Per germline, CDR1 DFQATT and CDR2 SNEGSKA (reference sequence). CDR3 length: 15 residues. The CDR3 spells CSAQGPAGGPGEQFF.

The CDR3 spells CASSARRESGNTIYF. The chain is built from TRBV9 and TRBJ1-3; there is no DNA to check the TCRdb D call of TRBD1. The length of the CDR3 is 15 residues. Germline V CDR1 and CDR2: SGDLS, YYNGEE.

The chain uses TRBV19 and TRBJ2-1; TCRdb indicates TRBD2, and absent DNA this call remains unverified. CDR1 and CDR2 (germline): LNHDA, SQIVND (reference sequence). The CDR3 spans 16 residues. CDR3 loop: CASSLLGLAGSNEQFF.

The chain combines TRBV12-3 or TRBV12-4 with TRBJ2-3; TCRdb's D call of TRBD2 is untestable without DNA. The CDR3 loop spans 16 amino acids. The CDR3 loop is CASRPSSGREADTQYF.

CDR3 loop: CASSDDRVFVEQYF. The chain recombines TRBV2 with TRBJ2-7. The CDR3 is 14 amino acids. CDR1 is SNHLY and CDR2 is FYNNEI in the germline V gene.

CDR3: CASSPGLAGITDTQYF. This rearrangement joins TRBV18 to TRBJ2-3; TCRdb proposes TRBD2, but this gene call is untestable without DNA. CDR1 is KGHSH and CDR2 is LQKENI in the germline V gene. The CDR3 has 16 residues.

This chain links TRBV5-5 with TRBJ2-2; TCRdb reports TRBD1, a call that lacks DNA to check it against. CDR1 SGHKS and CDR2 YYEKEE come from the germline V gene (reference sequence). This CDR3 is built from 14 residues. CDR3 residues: CASSIAGTEGELFF.

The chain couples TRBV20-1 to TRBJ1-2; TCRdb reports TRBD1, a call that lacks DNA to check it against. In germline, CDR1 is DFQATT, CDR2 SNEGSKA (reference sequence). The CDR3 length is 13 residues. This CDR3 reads CSATPGTEYGYTF.

Here the CDR3 reads CASSVEVQTRYNEQFF. The chain carries TRBV9 and TRBJ2-1; TCRdb proposes TRBD2, but this gene call is untestable without DNA. This CDR3 region has 16 residues. Germline V gives CDR1 SGDLS, CDR2 YYNGEE. The full variable domain, with the rest looked up from reference TRBV9 and TRBJ2-1, is DSGVTQTPKHLITATGQRVTLRCSPRSGDLSVYWYQQSLDQGLQFLIQYYNGEERAKGNILERFSAQQFPDLHSELNLSSLELGDSALYFCASSVEVQTRYNEQFFGPGTRLTVL.

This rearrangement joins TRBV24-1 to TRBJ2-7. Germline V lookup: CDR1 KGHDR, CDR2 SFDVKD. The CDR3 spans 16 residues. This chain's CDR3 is CATSEPYGHWGYEQYF.

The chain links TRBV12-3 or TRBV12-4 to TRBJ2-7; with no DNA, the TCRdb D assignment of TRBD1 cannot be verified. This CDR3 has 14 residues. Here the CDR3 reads CASSFSGGSGEQYF.

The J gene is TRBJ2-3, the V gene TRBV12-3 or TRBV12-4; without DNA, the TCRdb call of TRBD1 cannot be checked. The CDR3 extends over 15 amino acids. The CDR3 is CASSLTRGGTDTQYF.

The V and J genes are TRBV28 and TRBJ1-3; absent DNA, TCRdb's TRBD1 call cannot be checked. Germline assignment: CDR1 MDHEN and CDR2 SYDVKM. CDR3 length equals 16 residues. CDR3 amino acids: CASSQWGGARGNTIYF.

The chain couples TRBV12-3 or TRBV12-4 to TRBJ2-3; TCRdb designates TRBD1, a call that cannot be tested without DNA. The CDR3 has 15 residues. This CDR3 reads CASSPTGTGTDTQYF.

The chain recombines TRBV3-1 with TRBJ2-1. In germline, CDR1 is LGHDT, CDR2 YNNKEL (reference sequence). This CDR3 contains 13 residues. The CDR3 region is CASTHNNIDEQFF.